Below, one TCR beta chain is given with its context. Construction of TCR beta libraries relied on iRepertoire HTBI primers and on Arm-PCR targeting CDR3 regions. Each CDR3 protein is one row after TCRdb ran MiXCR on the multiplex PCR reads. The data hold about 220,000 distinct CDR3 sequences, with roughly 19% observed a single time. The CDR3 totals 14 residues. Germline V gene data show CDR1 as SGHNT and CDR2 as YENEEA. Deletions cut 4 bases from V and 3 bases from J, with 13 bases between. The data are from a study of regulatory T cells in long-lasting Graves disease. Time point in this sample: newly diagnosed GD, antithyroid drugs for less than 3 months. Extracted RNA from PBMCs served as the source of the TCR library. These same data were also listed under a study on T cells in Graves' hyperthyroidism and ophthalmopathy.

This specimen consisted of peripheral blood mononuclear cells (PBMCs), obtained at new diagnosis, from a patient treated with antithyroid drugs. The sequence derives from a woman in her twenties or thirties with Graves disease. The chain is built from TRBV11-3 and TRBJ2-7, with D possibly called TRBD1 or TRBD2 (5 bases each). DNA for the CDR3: TGTGCCAGCAGCTCCGGGACGGAAATCTACGAGCAGTACTTC. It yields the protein CASSSGTEIYEQYF.